The TCR beta chain described here comes from a study of cytomegalovirus exposure and HLA in healthy donors. Study in general: Genotyping of more than 300 donors showed that about 83% belonged to the Caucasian-associated ancestry cluster.

Regarding the study as a whole: Presence/absence analyses assumed roughly uniform sequencing depth across donors. The authors confirmed in vitro that three CMV-associated chains were specific for CMV antigens. The authors enumerated around 150 TCR beta chains as linked to cytomegalovirus.

The CDR3 extends over 12 amino acids. In germline, CDR1 is SNHLY, CDR2 FYNNEI. J gave up 4 bases and V 6 bases, and 0 bases lay outside the gene matches. Only one count was recorded for this clone. Its antigen is as yet unknown. Amplification used 60 Vbeta primers and 13 Jbeta primers. Measured with immunoSEQ multiplex PCR; TCRdb has only the in-frame clones, and not every one. The table includes 90,000 to 100,000 clones, around 77% detected once. This chain uses TRBV2 with TRBJ2-5; the match to TRBD2 covers 9 bases. Sequencing input: PBMCs. This clonotype was sampled from a female donor in good health and CMV-seronegative. CDR3 in DNA: TGTGCCAGCAGACTAGCGGGAGAGACCCAGTACTTC. Its translation: CASRLAGETQYF.